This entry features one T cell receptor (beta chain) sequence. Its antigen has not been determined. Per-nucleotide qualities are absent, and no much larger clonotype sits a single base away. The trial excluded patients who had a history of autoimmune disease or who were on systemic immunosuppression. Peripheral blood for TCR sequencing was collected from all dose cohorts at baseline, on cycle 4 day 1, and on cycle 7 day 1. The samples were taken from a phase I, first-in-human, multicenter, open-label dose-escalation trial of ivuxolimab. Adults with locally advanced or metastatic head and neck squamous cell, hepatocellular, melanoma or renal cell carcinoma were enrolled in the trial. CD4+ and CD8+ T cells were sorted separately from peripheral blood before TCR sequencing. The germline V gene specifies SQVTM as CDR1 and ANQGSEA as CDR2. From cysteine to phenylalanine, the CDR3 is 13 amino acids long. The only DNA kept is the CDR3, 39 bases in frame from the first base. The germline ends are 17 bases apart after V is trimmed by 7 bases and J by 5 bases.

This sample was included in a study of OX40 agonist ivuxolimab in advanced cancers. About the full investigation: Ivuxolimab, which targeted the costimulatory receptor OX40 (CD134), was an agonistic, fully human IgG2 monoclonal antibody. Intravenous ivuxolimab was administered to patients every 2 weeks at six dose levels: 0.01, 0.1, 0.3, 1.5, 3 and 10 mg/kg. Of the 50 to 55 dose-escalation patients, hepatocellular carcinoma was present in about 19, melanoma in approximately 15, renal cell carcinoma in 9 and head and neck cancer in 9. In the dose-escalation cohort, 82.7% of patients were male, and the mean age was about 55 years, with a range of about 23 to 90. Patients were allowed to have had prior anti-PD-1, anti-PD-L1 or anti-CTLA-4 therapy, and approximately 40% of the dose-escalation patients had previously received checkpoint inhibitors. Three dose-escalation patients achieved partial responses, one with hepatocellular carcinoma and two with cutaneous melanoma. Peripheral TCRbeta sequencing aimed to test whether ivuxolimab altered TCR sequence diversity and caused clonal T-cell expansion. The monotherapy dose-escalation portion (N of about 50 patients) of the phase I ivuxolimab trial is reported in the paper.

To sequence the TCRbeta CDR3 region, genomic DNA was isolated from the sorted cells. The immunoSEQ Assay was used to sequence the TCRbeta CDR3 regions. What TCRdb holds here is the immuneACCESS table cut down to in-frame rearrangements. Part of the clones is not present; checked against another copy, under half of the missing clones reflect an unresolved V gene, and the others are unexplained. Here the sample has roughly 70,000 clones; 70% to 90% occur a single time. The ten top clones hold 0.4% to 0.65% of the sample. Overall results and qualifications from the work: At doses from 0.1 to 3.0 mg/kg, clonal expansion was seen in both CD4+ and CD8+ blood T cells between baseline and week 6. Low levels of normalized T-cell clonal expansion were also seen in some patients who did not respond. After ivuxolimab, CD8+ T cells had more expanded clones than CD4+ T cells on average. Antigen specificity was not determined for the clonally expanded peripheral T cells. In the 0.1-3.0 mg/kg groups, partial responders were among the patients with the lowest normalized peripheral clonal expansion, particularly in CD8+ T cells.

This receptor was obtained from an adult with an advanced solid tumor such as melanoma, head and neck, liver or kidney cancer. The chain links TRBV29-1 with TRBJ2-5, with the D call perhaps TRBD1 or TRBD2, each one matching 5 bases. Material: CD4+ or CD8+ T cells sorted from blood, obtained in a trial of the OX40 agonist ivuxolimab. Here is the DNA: TGCAGCGGCTCAATCCCGGGGCGGGAGACCCAGTACTTC. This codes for CSGSIPGRETQYF.